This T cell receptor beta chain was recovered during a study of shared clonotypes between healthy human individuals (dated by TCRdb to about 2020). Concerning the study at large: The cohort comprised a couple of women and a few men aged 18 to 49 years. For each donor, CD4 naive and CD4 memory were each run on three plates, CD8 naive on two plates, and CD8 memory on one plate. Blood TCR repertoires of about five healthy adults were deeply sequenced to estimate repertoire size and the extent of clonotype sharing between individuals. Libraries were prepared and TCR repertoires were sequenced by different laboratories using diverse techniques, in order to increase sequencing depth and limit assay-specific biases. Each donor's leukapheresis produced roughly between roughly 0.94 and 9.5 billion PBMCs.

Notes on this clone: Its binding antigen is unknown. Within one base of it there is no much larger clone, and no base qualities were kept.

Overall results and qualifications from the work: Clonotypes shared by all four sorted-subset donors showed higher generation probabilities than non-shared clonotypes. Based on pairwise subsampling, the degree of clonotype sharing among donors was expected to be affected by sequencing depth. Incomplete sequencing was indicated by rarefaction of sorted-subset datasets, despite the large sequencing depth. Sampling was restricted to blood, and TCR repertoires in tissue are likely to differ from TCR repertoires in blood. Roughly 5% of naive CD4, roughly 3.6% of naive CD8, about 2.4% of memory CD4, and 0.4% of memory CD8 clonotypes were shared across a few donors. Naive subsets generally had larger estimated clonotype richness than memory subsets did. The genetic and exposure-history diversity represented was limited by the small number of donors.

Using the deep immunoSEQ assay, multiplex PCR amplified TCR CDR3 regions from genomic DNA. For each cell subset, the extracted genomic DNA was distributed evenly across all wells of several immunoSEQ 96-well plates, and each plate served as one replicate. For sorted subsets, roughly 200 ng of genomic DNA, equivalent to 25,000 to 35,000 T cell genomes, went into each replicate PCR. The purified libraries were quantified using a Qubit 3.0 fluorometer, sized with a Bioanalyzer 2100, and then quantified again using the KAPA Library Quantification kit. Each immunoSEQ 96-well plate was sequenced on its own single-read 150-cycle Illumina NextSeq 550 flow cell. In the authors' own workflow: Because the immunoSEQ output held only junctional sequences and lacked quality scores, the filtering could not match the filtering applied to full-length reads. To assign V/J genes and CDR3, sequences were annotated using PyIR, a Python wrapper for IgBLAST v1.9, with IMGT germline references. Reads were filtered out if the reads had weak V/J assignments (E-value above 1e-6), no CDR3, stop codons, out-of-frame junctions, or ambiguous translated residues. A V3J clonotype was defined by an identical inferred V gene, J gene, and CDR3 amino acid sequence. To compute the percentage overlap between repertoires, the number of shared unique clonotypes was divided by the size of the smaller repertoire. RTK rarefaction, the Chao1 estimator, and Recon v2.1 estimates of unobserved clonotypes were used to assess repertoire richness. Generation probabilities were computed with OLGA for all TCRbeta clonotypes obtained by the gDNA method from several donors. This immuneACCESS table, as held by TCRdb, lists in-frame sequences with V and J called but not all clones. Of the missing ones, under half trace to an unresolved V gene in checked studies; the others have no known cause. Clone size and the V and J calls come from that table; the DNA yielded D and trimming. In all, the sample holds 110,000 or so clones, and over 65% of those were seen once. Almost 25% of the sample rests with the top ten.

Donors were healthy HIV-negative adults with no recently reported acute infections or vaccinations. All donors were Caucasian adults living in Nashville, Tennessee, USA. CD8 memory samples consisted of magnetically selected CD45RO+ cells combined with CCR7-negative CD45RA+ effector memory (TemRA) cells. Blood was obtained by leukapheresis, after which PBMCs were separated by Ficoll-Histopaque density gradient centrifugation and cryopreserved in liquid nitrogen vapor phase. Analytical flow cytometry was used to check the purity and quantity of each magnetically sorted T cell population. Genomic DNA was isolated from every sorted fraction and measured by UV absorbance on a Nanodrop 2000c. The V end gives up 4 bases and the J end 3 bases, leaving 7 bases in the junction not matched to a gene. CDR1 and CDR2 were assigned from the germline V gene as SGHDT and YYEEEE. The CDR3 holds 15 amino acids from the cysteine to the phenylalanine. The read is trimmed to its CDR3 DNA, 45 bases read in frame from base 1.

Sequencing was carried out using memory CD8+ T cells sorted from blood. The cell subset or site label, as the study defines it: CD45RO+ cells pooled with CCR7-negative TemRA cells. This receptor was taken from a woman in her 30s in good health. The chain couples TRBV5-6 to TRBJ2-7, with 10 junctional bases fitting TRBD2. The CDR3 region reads CASSTGLAELYEQYF. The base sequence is TGTGCCAGCAGCACAGGACTAGCGGAGCTCTACGAGCAGTACTTC. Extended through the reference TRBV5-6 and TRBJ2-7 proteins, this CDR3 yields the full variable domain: DAGVTQSPTHLIKTRGQQVTLRCSPKSGHDTVSWYQQALGQGPQFIFQYYEEEERQRGNFPDRFSGHQFPNYSSELNVNALLLGDSALYLCASSTGLAELYEQYFGPGTRLTVT.